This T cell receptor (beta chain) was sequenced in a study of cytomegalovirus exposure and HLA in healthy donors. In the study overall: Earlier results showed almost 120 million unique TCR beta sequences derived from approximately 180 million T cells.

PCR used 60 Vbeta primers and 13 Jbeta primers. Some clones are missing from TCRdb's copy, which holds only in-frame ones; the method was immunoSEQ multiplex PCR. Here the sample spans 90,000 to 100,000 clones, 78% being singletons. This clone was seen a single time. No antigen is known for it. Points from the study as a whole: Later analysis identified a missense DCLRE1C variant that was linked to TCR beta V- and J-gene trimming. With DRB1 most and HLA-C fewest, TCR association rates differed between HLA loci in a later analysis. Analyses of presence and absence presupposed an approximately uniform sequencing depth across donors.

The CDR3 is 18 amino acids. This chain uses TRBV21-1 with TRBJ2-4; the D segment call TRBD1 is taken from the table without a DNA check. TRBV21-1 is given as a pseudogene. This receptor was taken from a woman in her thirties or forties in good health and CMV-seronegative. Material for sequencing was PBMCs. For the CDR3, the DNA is TGTGCCAGCACCAAGGCCGAGACAGTCTGGAAAGCCAAAAACATTCAGTACTTC. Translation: CASTKAETVWKAKNIQYF.